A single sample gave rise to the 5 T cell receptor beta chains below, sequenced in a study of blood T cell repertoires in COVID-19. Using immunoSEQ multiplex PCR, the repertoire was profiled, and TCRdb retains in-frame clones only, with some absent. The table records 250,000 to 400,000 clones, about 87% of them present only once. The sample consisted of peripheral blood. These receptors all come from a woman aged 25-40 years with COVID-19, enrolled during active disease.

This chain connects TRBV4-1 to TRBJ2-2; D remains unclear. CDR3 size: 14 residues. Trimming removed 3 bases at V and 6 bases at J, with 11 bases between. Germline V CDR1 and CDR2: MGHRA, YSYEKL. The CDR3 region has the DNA TGCGCCAGCAGCCACCCCACGGGTGCCGGGGAGCTGTTTTTT. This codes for CASSHPTGAGELFF.

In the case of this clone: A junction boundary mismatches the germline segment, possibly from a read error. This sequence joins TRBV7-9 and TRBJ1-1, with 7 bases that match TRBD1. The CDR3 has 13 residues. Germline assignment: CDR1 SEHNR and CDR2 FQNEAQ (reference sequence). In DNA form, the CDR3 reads TGTGCCAGCAGCTTAAAACAGGGGACCTACACTCTCTTT. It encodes CASSLKQGTYTLF. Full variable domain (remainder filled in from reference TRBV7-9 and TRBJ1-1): DTGVSQNPRHKITKRGQNVTFRCDPISEHNRLYWYRQTLGQGPEFLTYFQNEAQLEKSRLLSDRFSAERPKGSFSTLEIQRTEQGDSAMYLCASSLKQGTYTLFGQGTRLTVV.

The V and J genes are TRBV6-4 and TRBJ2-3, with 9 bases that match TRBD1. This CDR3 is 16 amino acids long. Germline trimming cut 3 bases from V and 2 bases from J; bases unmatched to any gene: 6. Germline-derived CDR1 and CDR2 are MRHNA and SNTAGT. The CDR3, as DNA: TGTGCCAGCAGTGAAAGACAGGGGGTACCCACAGATACGCAGTATTTT. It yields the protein CASSERQGVPTDTQYF.

CDR3 in DNA: TGTGCCAGCAGCCCCCAAAGGACAGGGAACTATGGCTACACCTTC. It encodes CASSPQRTGNYGYTF. The chain is built from TRBV5-4 and TRBJ1-2; 8 bases map to TRBD1. J gave up 2 bases and V 4 bases, and 7 bases lay outside the gene matches. The CDR3 runs 15 residues. In germline, CDR1 is SGHNT, CDR2 YYREEE (reference sequence).

CDR3 DNA sequence: TGTGCCAGCACCCCGGGACAGGGGGCGGCCCTCAACGTCCTGACTTTC. It codes for CASTPGQGAALNVLTF. V usage is TRBV6-2 or TRBV6-3 and J usage is TRBJ2-6; TRBD1 matches at 12 bases. This CDR3 contains 16 residues. Germline trimming cut 7 bases from V and 9 bases from J; bases unmatched to any gene: 10. The germline CDR1 and CDR2 sequences are MNHEY and SVGEGT.